This passage covers 28 T cell receptor beta chains from one sample sequenced in a study of identical twins. TCRdb re-derived calls from the 5' RACE reads in MiXCR, one entry per CDR3 protein. This sample has under 1 million distinct CDR3 sequences, with 9% to 15% found just once. The same specimen was also included in a second study, on yellow fever vaccine responses in identical twins.

Sequenced: PBMCs. These receptors were collected from a woman under 30 in good health.

This clonotype was found a few times. The chain has TRBV5-6 and TRBJ2-5; 10 nucleotides match TRBD1. Germline trimming cut 3 bases from V and 5 bases from J; bases unmatched to any gene: 4. Germline values: CDR1 SGHDT, CDR2 YYEEEE. The CDR3 consists of 14 residues. CDR3 coding DNA: TGTGCCAGCAGCTGGGGGACAGGGGATGAGACCCAGTACTTC. Amino acid sequence: CASSWGTGDETQYF.

A few counts support this clonotype. The chain has TRBV6-1 and TRBJ1-1; D is perhaps TRBD1 (5 bases). The CDR3 loop spans 16 amino acids. Germline loops: CDR1 MNHNS, CDR2 SASEGT. The V and J ends lost 6 bases and 0 bases respectively, with 17 bases between them. The CDR3: CASRLETGLMNTEAFF. As DNA, the CDR3 is TGTGCCAGCAGGCTAGAGACGGGACTCATGAACACTGAAGCTTTCTTT.

This clonotype was counted a few times. The chain employs TRBV29-1 and TRBJ2-6, with 7 bases that match TRBD1. The V segment lost 3 bases and the J segment 4 bases; nucleotides outside the gene matches: 3. This CDR3 has 14 residues. CDR1 and CDR2 (germline): SQVTM, ANQGSEA. The CDR3 DNA is TGCAGCGTTGAGGGACAGAGAGGGGCCAACGTCCTGACTTTC. Translation: CSVEGQRGANVLTF.

This chain connects TRBV2 to TRBJ2-3; D not resolved. The CDR3 sequence is 14 residues long. Trimming stripped 7 bases from V and 1 base from J, with 12 bases between. CDR1 is SNHLY, CDR2 FYNNEI, per germline. In DNA form, the CDR3 reads TGTGCCAGCACCTCTAGTAGGGGCACAGATACGCAGTATTTT. Protein: CASTSSRGTDTQYF. The entire variable domain, with the rest obtained from reference TRBV2 and TRBJ2-3, is as follows: EPEVTQTPSHQVTQMGQEVILRCVPISNHLYFYWYRQILGQKVEFLVSFYNNEISEKSEIFDDQFSVERPDGSNFTLKIRSTKLEDSAMYFCASTSSRGTDTQYFGPGTRLTVL.

Only a few counts were recorded for this clonotype. The chain joins TRBV5-1 to TRBJ2-7; a possible D gene is TRBD1 (5 bases). With 3 bases removed from V and 1 base from J, the gap between germline ends came to 8 bases. The CDR3 runs to 13 residues. Germline-derived CDR1 and CDR2 are SGHRS and YFSETQ. In DNA form, the CDR3 reads TGCGCCAGCAGCTCGGACAATTCCTACGAGCAGTACTTC. Its protein is CASSSDNSYEQYF.

About this clonotype itself: One junction end disagrees with the germline gene, perhaps due to a read error. V gene TRBV14 combines with J gene TRBJ2-5; D might be TRBD2 (6 bases). Germline lookup yields CDR1 SGHDN and CDR2 FVKESK. CDR3 length: 16 amino acids. The CDR3 DNA reads TGTGCCAGCAGCCAATTCGGCGGGAAGGTTAAAGAGACCCAGTATTTC. Translation: CASSQFGGKVKETQYF.

J is TRBJ1-2 and V is TRBV20-1; no definite D call. Trimming took off 6 bases at V and 0 bases at J, with 17 bases between the two ends. The CDR3 loop spans 15 amino acids. The germline CDR1 and CDR2 sequences are DFQATT and SNEGSKA (reference sequence). The CDR3 bases are TGCAGTGCAGGGAACGGGCCTCTAGCTAACTATGGCTACACCTTC. Translation: CSAGNGPLANYGYTF.

Many counts were recorded for this clonotype. The rearrangement uses TRBV7-9 and TRBJ2-7, with 8 bases aligning to TRBD1. The CDR3 runs 13 residues. J lost 4 bases, V lost 5 bases, and 4 bases had no gene match. The V gene's germline CDR1 is SEHNR and CDR2 FQNEAQ (reference sequence). The CDR3 is CASSRGTGYEQYF. DNA for the CDR3: TGTGCCAGCAGCCGGGGGACAGGATACGAGCAGTACTTC.

This clonotype was seen more than once but under ten times. The chain is built from TRBV3-1 and TRBJ1-2; a weak D match, TRBD1 (5 bases). Between the trimmed V and J ends, which lost 2 bases and 6 bases, there was a span of 10 bases. CDR3 length: 13 residues. The V gene's germline CDR1 is LGHDT and CDR2 YNNKEL (reference sequence). The CDR3 loop reads CASSQPGTNGYTF. For the CDR3, the DNA is TGTGCCAGCAGCCAACCCGGGACGAATGGCTACACCTTC.

This clonotype was detected only a few times. The chain is built from TRBV7-9 and TRBJ2-3; no clear D. Germline CDR1 SEHNR, CDR2 FQNEAQ (reference sequence). V lost 6 bases, J lost 2 bases, and 9 bases lay in between. This CDR3 is built from 13 residues. CDR3 protein: CASSQWTTDTQYF. CDR3 nucleotides: TGTGCCAGCAGTCAGTGGACCACAGATACGCAGTATTTT.

The chain employs TRBV18 and TRBJ2-1; no reliable D call. Germline CDR1 KGHSH, CDR2 LQKENI. The CDR3 contains 16 residues. With 6 bases removed from V and 2 bases from J, the gap between germline ends came to 17 bases. The CDR3 sequence is CASSTVPSGAYNEQFF. As DNA, the CDR3 is TGTGCCAGCTCGACCGTTCCCAGTGGGGCCTACAATGAGCAGTTCTTC.

In its sample, this clonotype was seen a few times. The CDR3 loop reads CASSLGGGDRAVFFDEQFF. The DNA for the CDR3 is TGCGCCAGCAGCCTCGGAGGGGGCGACAGGGCGGTTTTTTTCGATGAGCAGTTCTTC. V and J are TRBV5-1 and TRBJ2-1, with a possible D match to TRBD1 (7 bases). Germline CDR1 reads SGHRS; CDR2 reads YFSETQ. V gave up 4 bases and J gave up 8 bases, with 31 bases separating them. This CDR3 contains 19 residues.

This CDR3 is CASSPGTAGAGELFF. The CDR3 DNA follows: TGTGCCAGCAGCCCCGGCACAGCGGGGGCCGGGGAGCTGTTTTTT. The chain couples TRBV7-9 to TRBJ2-2, with 8 bases matching TRBD2. V shed 5 bases, J shed 6 bases, and the junction held 8 bases outside the gene matches. The CDR3 consists of 15 residues. Germline V lookup: CDR1 SEHNR, CDR2 FQNEAQ (reference sequence).

In its sample, this clonotype was seen many times. V usage is TRBV5-1 and J usage is TRBJ1-3; maybe TRBD1 (5 bases). Germline V gene data show CDR1 as SGHRS and CDR2 as YFSETQ. V lost 4 bases and J lost 1, with 24 bases in between. The CDR3 covers 19 residues. The CDR3 DNA is TGCGCCAGCAGCCTGAACCCAGCGGTTCTAGGGGCATCTGGAAACACCATATATTTT. This gives the protein CASSLNPAVLGASGNTIYF.

This clonotype has at least ten counts. The rearrangement joins TRBV5-1 to TRBJ2-3; possible D gene TRBD1, 6 bases. Trimming pared 3 bases from V and 2 bases from J, leaving 13 bases between. The CDR3 runs to 15 residues. Germline loops: CDR1 SGHRS, CDR2 YFSETQ. The CDR3 bases are TGCGCCAGCAGCTACCGGACAGCCATCACAGATACGCAGTATTTT. Residues: CASSYRTAITDTQYF.

Only a few counts were recorded for this clonotype. The chain uses TRBV7-6 and TRBJ2-1; a possible D gene is TRBD1 (6 bases). Germline V CDR1 and CDR2: SGHVS, FNYEAQ. Trimming removed 5 bases from V and 3 bases from J, with 17 bases in between. The CDR3 consists of 16 residues. As DNA, the CDR3 is TGTGCCAGCAGCATCCTCGAGGACAGCCACTACAATGAGCAGTTCTTC. This sequence encodes CASSILEDSHYNEQFF.

Only a few counts were recorded for this clonotype. The J gene is TRBJ1-5, the V gene TRBV12-3 or TRBV12-4, with D hard to call. There are 12 residues in the CDR3. V was pared by 3 bases and J by 9 bases, with 9 bases between. CDR3 DNA sequence: TGTGCCAGCAGTTTGTTTCTAGGGCCCCAGCATTTT. Its translation is CASSLFLGPQHF.

This clonotype was seen more than once but under ten times. The chain recombines TRBV7-9 with TRBJ2-1; 7 bases map to TRBD2. Germline values: CDR1 SEHNR, CDR2 FQNEAQ (reference sequence). V trimming: 3 bases; J trimming: 9 bases; junction bases outside the gene matches: 2. The CDR3 consists of 12 residues. The CDR3 reads CASSFTSVEQFF. CDR3 DNA sequence: TGTGCCAGCAGCTTCACTAGCGTTGAGCAGTTCTTC.

This clonotype was detected ten times or more. This chain joins TRBV20-1 and TRBJ1-1; a possible D gene is TRBD1 (6 bases). Germline lookup yields CDR1 DFQATT and CDR2 SNEGSKA (reference sequence). V gave up 3 bases and J gave up 6 bases, with 11 bases separating them. There are 12 residues in the CDR3. The CDR3 coding sequence is TGCAGTGCTAGCTACAGGGATGCTGAAGCTTTCTTT. Its protein is CSASYRDAEAFF.

V is TRBV28 and J is TRBJ2-4; D is ambiguous. The CDR3 length is 14 residues. The V gene's germline CDR1 is MDHEN and CDR2 SYDVKM. V was pared by 7 bases and J by 2 bases, with 12 bases between. CDR3 sequence reads: CASTEAGTKNIQYF. The CDR3 nucleotides read TGTGCCAGCACAGAGGCAGGAACCAAAAACATTCAGTACTTC.

V is TRBV6-2 or TRBV6-3 and J is TRBJ2-7; 8 nucleotides align to TRBD2. The CDR3 covers 15 residues. From germline, CDR1 is MNHEY and CDR2 SVGEGT. With 6 bases clipped from V and 7 bases from J, the junction kept 14 bases outside the gene matches. The CDR3 region is CASRPADSGGREQYV. In nucleotides, the CDR3 is TGTGCCAGCAGGCCCGCCGACTCGGGGGGGAGGGAGCAGTACGTC.

This clonotype showed up just a few times. V is TRBV4-1 and J is TRBJ2-6, with D possibly matching TRBD1 (6 bases). CDR3 length: 18 residues. Trimming stripped 1 base from V and 3 bases from J, with 16 bases between. Per germline, CDR1 MGHRA and CDR2 YSYEKL. The CDR3 protein is CASSQGGQGPYGANVLTF. The CDR3 nucleotides read TGCGCCAGCAGCCAAGGGGGGCAGGGGCCCTATGGGGCCAACGTCCTGACTTTC.

This clonotype was found a few times. This chain uses TRBV6-5 with TRBJ1-1; no firm D call. V was clipped by 1 base and J by 3 bases, with 12 bases between them. The CDR3 runs 15 residues. Per the germline V gene, CDR1 is MNHEY and CDR2 is SVGAGI. The CDR3: CASSYFNGVYTEAFF. The CDR3 DNA is TGTGCCAGCAGTTACTTCAATGGGGTCTACACTGAAGCTTTCTTT.

The V gene is TRBV5-1, the J gene TRBJ2-7, with 10 nucleotides matching TRBD1. This CDR3 contains 15 residues. Germline CDR1 reads SGHRS; CDR2 reads YFSETQ. Trimming removed 4 bases from V and 8 bases from J; junction bases left unmatched: 12. CDR3: CASSTAVGQGSKQYF. CDR3 sequence (DNA): TGCGCCAGCAGCACGGCTGTGGGACAGGGGTCCAAGCAGTACTTC.

This clonotype was observed a handful of times. The chain has TRBV9 and TRBJ2-1, with D tentatively TRBD2 (6 bases). Trimming took off 3 bases at V and 12 bases at J, with 13 bases between the two ends. The CDR3 has 12 amino acids. The germline V gene has CDR1 SGDLS and CDR2 YYNGEE. The CDR3 loop reads CASSDGTRLQFF. In nucleotides, the CDR3 is TGTGCCAGCAGCGATGGGACTCGATTGCAGTTCTTC.

This clonotype occurred a few times. The chain employs TRBV5-1 and TRBJ2-5; 8 bases are a match to TRBD2. V dropped 2 bases and J dropped 3; count of bases not matched to a gene: 6. The germline gives CDR1 SGHRS, CDR2 YFSETQ. This CDR3 has 15 residues. CDR3 loop: CASSFNPGLEETQYF. In DNA, the CDR3 is TGCGCCAGCAGCTTCAATCCGGGACTAGAAGAGACCCAGTACTTC.

This clonotype was seen many times. This chain connects TRBV12-3 or TRBV12-4 to TRBJ1-5; D is unresolved. V lost 2 bases and J 8 bases, leaving 13 bases between the germline ends. The CDR3 covers 14 residues. CDR3 residues: CASSLRQIYEPQHF. The CDR3 DNA reads TGTGCCAGCAGTTTAAGGCAGATTTATGAGCCCCAGCATTTT.

This chain joins TRBV12-3 or TRBV12-4 and TRBJ1-2, with 9 positions matching TRBD1. The CDR3 sequence is 15 residues long. Trimming cost V 5 bases and J 2 bases; bases outside gene matches: 6. CDR3 protein: CASSKTTGGNYGYTF. The DNA of the CDR3 is TGTGCCAGCAGTAAAACCACAGGGGGCAACTATGGCTACACCTTC.